The clone carrying this T cell receptor (beta chain) was picked up a small number of times. Antigen specificity is unknown. This record comes from a study of radiation and T cells in renal cell carcinoma. Broader study findings: Top tumor clonotypes rose in blood 2 weeks post-radiation, then contracted.

Time point reported: blood 4 weeks post-SBRT, at nephrectomy. Treatment reported: 15 Gy SBRT to primary tumor, nephrectomy 4 weeks later. Nephrectomy followed 15 Gy stereotactic body radiation by 4 weeks. Blood was sampled at baseline, 2 weeks and 4 weeks after SBRT. The tumor was a clear cell renal cell carcinoma. Here immunoSEQ multiplex PCR was the method, and the copy in TCRdb shows in-frame clones only, minus some. The sample contains tens of thousands of clones, around 85% of which appear only once. V lost 7 bases to trimming and J lost 0 bases; unmatched junction nucleotides: 4. This CDR3 spans 14 amino acids. In germline, CDR1 is LNHDA, CDR2 SQIVND (reference sequence).

Sequenced material: blood, taken from a patient whose treatment included radiotherapy and nephrectomy. J is TRBJ2-3 and V is TRBV19; 7 bases line up with TRBD2. The TCR comes from a man aged 55-75 years with renal cell carcinoma. CDR3 nucleotides: TGTGCCAGTACCGTGGGGGGGAGCACAGATACGCAGTATTTT. This gives the protein CASTVGGSTDTQYF. Drawing the rest from reference TRBV19 and TRBJ2-3, the complete variable domain is DGGITQSPKYLFRKEGQNVTLSCEQNLNHDAMYWYRQDPGQGLRLIYYSQIVNDFQKGDIAEGYSVSREKKESFPLTVTSAQKNPTAFYLCASTVGGSTDTQYFGPGTRLTVL.